The TCR beta chain under discussion was sequenced for a study of cytomegalovirus exposure and HLA in healthy donors. Looking at the study overall: The same platform as the approximately 660 first-cohort repertoires was used for the 120 validation repertoires, a later analysis reported. General study results and limits: Cytomegalovirus status, reportedly, was diagnosed with high specificity and sensitivity by the classifier. Many donors carried some public TCRs, although rarity characterized most TCR sequences.

Of note for this clone: What it binds is unknown.

It was the roughly 110-subject validation cohort, separate from the roughly 700-subject first cohort, to which the donors belonged. Assay used: immunoSEQ multiplex PCR; TCRdb lists only in-frame clones, some missing. The data show under 250,000 clones, over 80% seen once. The TCR was taken from a woman between 18 and 30 years old in good health and CMV-seronegative. The sequenced sample was PBMCs.

CDR3 DNA: TGCGCCAGCAGCCAAGTGGCCCTGGGAGCGGGGGGGACAGATACGCAGTATTTT. It encodes CASSQVALGAGGTDTQYF. The genes are TRBV4-1 and TRBJ2-3, with 10 bases lining up with TRBD2. The CDR3 spans 18 residues. The J segment lost 3 bases and the V segment lost 1 base, leaving 10 bases of the junction unmatched. Per the germline V gene, CDR1 is MGHRA and CDR2 is YSYEKL.